These 25 T cell receptor beta chains were all obtained from the same sample, sequenced in a study of CD8 T cells in Susac syndrome. Random hexamers were used to reverse transcribe the RNA input (0.5 to 1 ug). TCRdb analysed the immunoSEQ multiplex PCR reads with MiXCR anew, one entry per CDR3 protein. Of approximately 270,000 distinct CDR3 sequences in the sample, roughly 93% were seen once. The sequenced sample was CD4+ T cells from PBMCs. These receptors originate from a human donor with multiple sclerosis.

The rearrangement uses TRBV29-1 and TRBJ1-1; no clear D gene. The germline CDR1 and CDR2 sequences are SQVTM and ANQGSEA. This CDR3 has 13 residues. V was shortened by 7 bases and J by 3 bases, with 15 bases between the two germline ends. The CDR3 protein is CSAFGMFDTEAFF. The DNA of the CDR3 is TGCAGCGCCTTCGGCATGTTCGACACTGAAGCTTTCTTT. The full variable domain, completed using reference TRBV29-1 and TRBJ1-1, is SAVISQKPSRDICQRGTSLTIQCQVDSQVTMMFWYRQQPGQSLTLIATANQGSEATYESGFVIDKFPISRPNLTFSTLTVSNMSPEDSSIYLCSAFGMFDTEAFFGQGTRLTVV.

The chain has TRBV7-3 and TRBJ2-1; D not resolved. CDR3 length: 16 residues. The V and J ends lost 5 bases and 8 bases respectively, with 22 bases between them. Germline values: CDR1 SGHTA, CDR2 FQGTGA. The CDR3 is CASSPQSWALTHEQFF. In nucleotides, the CDR3 is TGTGCCAGCAGCCCCCAAAGCTGGGCTCTTACCCATGAGCAGTTCTTC.

The J gene is TRBJ2-4, the V gene TRBV24-1; TRBD1 is a possible D gene (6 bases). This CDR3 is built from 15 residues. V lost 4 bases, J lost 0 bases, and 9 bases lay in between. CDR1 is KGHDR and CDR2 is SFDVKD in the germline V gene. CDR3 bases: TGTGCCACCAGTGACACAGGGTTAGCCAAAAACATTCAGTACTTC. This codes for CATSDTGLAKNIQYF.

This chain uses TRBV29-1 with TRBJ2-2; D not resolved. Germline V CDR1 and CDR2: SQVTM, ANQGSEA. This CDR3 contains 14 residues. V dropped 4 bases and J dropped 4 bases, with 13 bases sitting between them. DNA for the CDR3: TGCAGCGTTGTAGCCTCCAACCCCACCGGGGAGCTGTTTTTT. Translated: CSVVASNPTGELFF.

CDR3 DNA: TGTGCCAGCAGTGAAGGTGGACAGGGGTGGGCGGCTTTCTTT. This codes for CASSEGGQGWAAFF. The chain employs TRBV25-1 and TRBJ1-1; 9 bases match TRBD1. Germline values: CDR1 MGHDK, CDR2 SYGVNS. The trim removed 2 bases at V and 11 bases at J, leaving 9 bases unmatched. CDR3 length: 14 amino acids.

The chain has TRBV12-3 or TRBV12-4 and TRBJ1-4, with 8 positions matching TRBD1. The V segment lost 6 bases and the J segment 8 bases; nucleotides outside the gene matches: 11. The CDR3 length is 15 residues. This CDR3 is CASRQDREVSEKLFF. The CDR3 DNA follows: TGTGCCAGCAGACAGGACAGGGAAGTATCGGAAAAACTGTTTTTT.

The chain has TRBV2 and TRBJ2-3; 8 positions match TRBD2. V was pared by 4 bases and J by 2 bases, with 5 bases of the junction left unmatched. CDR1 and CDR2 (germline): SNHLY, FYNNEI. The CDR3 extends over 15 amino acids. The CDR3 DNA follows: TGTGCCAGCAGTGCTGGCGGGGGGCCCACAGATACGCAGTATTTT. This sequence encodes CASSAGGGPTDTQYF.

The V gene is TRBV10-3, the J gene TRBJ1-2; D unclear. The CDR3 loop spans 13 amino acids. Per germline, CDR1 ENHRY and CDR2 SYGVKD. V was trimmed by 4 bases and J by 4 bases, leaving 10 bases between them. The CDR3 spells CAISGSQSYGYTF. CDR3 coding DNA: TGTGCCATCAGTGGTTCACAGAGCTATGGCTACACCTTC.

The chain uses TRBV7-9 and TRBJ2-4; 9 bases align to TRBD1. The length of the CDR3 is 16 residues. With 5 bases clipped from V and 0 bases from J, the junction kept 5 bases outside the gene matches. CDR1 and CDR2 from the germline V gene are SEHNR and FQNEAQ (reference sequence). The CDR3 region is CASSHTGGAAKNIQYF. The CDR3 bases are TGTGCCAGCAGCCACACAGGGGGCGCAGCCAAAAACATTCAGTACTTC.

The rearrangement joins TRBV29-1 to TRBJ2-7; D call uncertain. CDR1 is SQVTM and CDR2 is ANQGSEA in the germline V gene. V lost 6 bases and J 3 bases, leaving 18 bases between the germline ends. The CDR3 totals 14 residues. In nucleotides, the CDR3 is TGCAGCGTCGCCGACGGGCCCGGCAACTACGAGCAGTACTTC. It yields the protein CSVADGPGNYEQYF.

V is TRBV9 and J is TRBJ2-1; 11 bases align to TRBD2. Germline V lookup: CDR1 SGDLS, CDR2 YYNGEE. CDR3 length equals 15 residues. Trimming at V came to 4 bases and at J to 12 bases, leaving 12 bases not matched to a gene. Here the CDR3 reads CASSLSGTSGPGQFF. CDR3 nucleotide sequence: TGTGCCAGCAGCCTATCCGGGACTAGCGGCCCCGGGCAGTTCTTC.

V usage is TRBV12-3 or TRBV12-4 and J usage is TRBJ2-5; no reliable D call. Trimming took 3 bases from V and 5 from J, leaving 10 bases between them. This CDR3 has 13 amino acids. The CDR3 DNA sequence: TGTGCCAGCAGTTTGAATAGTAGGGAGACCCAGTACTTC. Translation gives CASSLNSRETQYF.

The chain couples TRBV12-5 to TRBJ2-7, with 7 bases that match TRBD1. CDR3 size: 13 residues. Germline V gene lookup returns CDR1 LGHNT and CDR2 FRNRAP. Trimming removed 7 bases from V and 7 bases from J; junction bases left unmatched: 10. Here the CDR3 reads CASEGRGTEEQYF. The CDR3 DNA reads TGTGCTAGTGAGGGCAGGGGGACAGAGGAGCAGTACTTC. The complete variable domain, with remaining parts taken from reference TRBV12-5 and TRBJ2-7, reads DARVTQTPRHKVTEMGQEVTMRCQPILGHNTVFWYRQTMMQGLELLAYFRNRAPLDDSGMPKDRFSAEMPDATLATLKIQPSEPRDSAVYFCASEGRGTEEQYFGPGTRLTVT.

CDR3 sequence (DNA): TGCAGTGCTAGGAGGTCTAGCGGGAGGGATGAGCAGTTCTTC. Translating it yields CSARRSSGRDEQFF. The rearrangement links TRBV20-1 to TRBJ2-1; 12 nucleotides align to TRBD2. The CDR3 sequence is 14 residues long. The V gene end was trimmed by 3 bases and the J gene end by 8 bases; junction bases not matched to a gene: 5. Germline V gives CDR1 DFQATT, CDR2 SNEGSKA (reference sequence).

The chain joins TRBV30 to TRBJ2-1; D perhaps matches TRBD2 (6 bases). The V gene lost 0 bases and the J gene lost 4 bases, with 13 bases spanning the gap. Germline V gives CDR1 GTSNPN, CDR2 SVGIG (reference sequence). There are 15 residues in the CDR3. The CDR3 reads CAWSVSRGVYNEQFF. Here the CDR3 DNA reads TGTGCCTGGAGTGTATCCCGCGGGGTTTACAATGAGCAGTTCTTC. The variable domain in full, completed from reference TRBV30 and TRBJ2-1, reads SQTIHQWPATLVQPVGSPLSLECTVEGTSNPNLYWYRQAAGRGLQLLFYSVGIGQISSEVPQNLSASRPQDRQFILSSKKLLLSDSGFYLCAWSVSRGVYNEQFFGPGTRLTVL.

This clonotype was detected only once. This rearrangement joins TRBV4-1 to TRBJ1-3; D remains ambiguous. Germline V gene lookup returns CDR1 MGHRA and CDR2 YSYEKL. The CDR3 length is 15 residues. The V end lost 1 base, the J end lost 0 bases, and 7 bases lay between the germline ends. CDR3 in amino acids: CASSQGALSGNTIYF. CDR3 coding DNA: TGCGCCAGCAGCCAAGGGGCGCTCTCTGGAAACACCATATATTTT.

V gene TRBV11-2 combines with J gene TRBJ2-2, with 9 bases that match TRBD2. Trimming at V came to 1 base and at J to 6 bases, leaving 6 bases not matched to a gene. The CDR3 length is 16 residues. CDR1 is SGHAT, CDR2 FQNNGV, per germline. The CDR3 protein is CASSLGRGGASGELFF. CDR3 nucleotides: TGTGCCAGCAGCTTAGGTCGCGGGGGGGCCTCCGGGGAGCTGTTTTTT.

The J gene is TRBJ1-3, the V gene TRBV12-3 or TRBV12-4, with D unresolved. Trimming removed 3 bases at V and 4 bases at J, with 13 bases between. This CDR3 region has 15 residues. CDR3 coding DNA: TGTGCCAGCAGTTTGGGTCACCTAGGGGGAAACACCATATATTTT. Its protein product is CASSLGHLGGNTIYF.

The chain recombines TRBV28 with TRBJ1-3; D may be TRBD1 (6 bases). CDR3 length: 14 residues. Germline values: CDR1 MDHEN, CDR2 SYDVKM. Between the trimmed V and J ends, which lost 5 bases and 4 bases, there was a span of 12 bases. The CDR3 nucleotides read TGTGCCAGCAGTGACAGGTTTCAGGGAAACACCATATATTTT. It yields the protein CASSDRFQGNTIYF. The variable domain in full, with the rest retrieved from reference TRBV28 and TRBJ1-3, is DVKVTQSSRYLVKRTGEKVFLECVQDMDHENMFWYRQDPGLGLRLIYFSYDVKMKEKGDIPEGYSVSREKKERFSLILESASTNQTSMYLCASSDRFQGNTIYFGEGSWLTVV.

The chain has TRBV9 and TRBJ2-3; 7 positions agree with TRBD1. J was trimmed by 0 bases and V by 0 bases; bases with no gene match: 4. CDR1 is SGDLS, CDR2 YYNGEE, per germline. The CDR3 has 16 amino acids. The CDR3 coding sequence is TGTGCCAGCAGCGTAGAGATAGGGGGCAGCACAGATACGCAGTATTTT. Its protein product is CASSVEIGGSTDTQYF. Together with reference TRBV9 and TRBJ2-3, the CDR3 gives the full variable domain: DSGVTQTPKHLITATGQRVTLRCSPRSGDLSVYWYQQSLDQGLQFLIQYYNGEERAKGNILERFSAQQFPDLHSELNLSSLELGDSALYFCASSVEIGGSTDTQYFGPGTRLTVL.

The chain recombines TRBV29-1 with TRBJ2-3, with 7 nucleotides matching TRBD2. V trimming: 4 bases; J trimming: 0 bases; junction bases outside the gene matches: 7. This CDR3 has 15 residues. CDR1 is SQVTM, CDR2 ANQGSEA, per germline. CDR3 in amino acids: CSVGTRWGSTDTQYF. The CDR3 DNA is TGCAGCGTTGGGACTAGATGGGGGAGCACAGATACGCAGTATTTT.

The V call is TRBV29-1, the J call TRBJ1-2; D is unclear. Per germline, CDR1 SQVTM and CDR2 ANQGSEA. V shed 2 bases and J shed 4 bases, with 8 bases lying between them. CDR3 length: 12 residues. CDR3 protein: CSVESRIYGYTF. The CDR3 DNA is TGCAGCGTTGAAAGCAGAATCTATGGCTACACCTTC.

This clonotype was found a few times. The rearrangement links TRBV7-9 to TRBJ2-3, with no clear D. Germline assignment: CDR1 SEHNR and CDR2 FQNEAQ (reference sequence). V gave up 5 bases and J gave up 1 base, with 4 bases separating them. The CDR3 sequence is 12 residues long. This CDR3 is CASSPGTDTQYF. The CDR3 coding sequence is TGTGCCAGCAGCCCGGGCACAGATACGCAGTATTTT.

The CDR3 DNA is TGTGCCAGCAGCGACGGGACAGGACCGAGCTCCTACGAGCAGTACTTC. Translation gives CASSDGTGPSSYEQYF. V gene TRBV5-4 combines with J gene TRBJ2-7, with 8 bases lining up with TRBD1. CDR3 size: 16 residues. Germline loops: CDR1 SGHNT, CDR2 YYREEE (reference sequence). With V trimmed by 4 bases and J by 0 bases, 9 bases remained unmatched.

The chain uses TRBV24-1 and TRBJ1-1, with a tentative D call TRBD1 (6 bases). V was cut by 9 bases and J by 0 bases, with 16 bases left in between. This CDR3 is 15 amino acids long. Germline CDR1 is KGHDR and CDR2 is SFDVKD. The CDR3 bases are TGTGCCACCCTTGACTTGGGGGGCGTGAACACTGAAGCTTTCTTT. It is translated as CATLDLGGVNTEAFF.